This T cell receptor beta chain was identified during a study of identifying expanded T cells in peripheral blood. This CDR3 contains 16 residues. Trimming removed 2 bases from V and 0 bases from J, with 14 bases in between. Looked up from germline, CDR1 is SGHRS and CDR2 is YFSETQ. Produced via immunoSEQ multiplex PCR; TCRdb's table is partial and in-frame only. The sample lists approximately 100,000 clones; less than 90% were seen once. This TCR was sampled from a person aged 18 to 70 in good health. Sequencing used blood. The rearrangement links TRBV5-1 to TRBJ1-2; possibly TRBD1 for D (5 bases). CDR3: CASSFGTFRANYGYTF. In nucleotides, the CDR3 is TGCGCCAGCAGCTTTGGGACCTTCAGGGCTAACTATGGCTACACCTTC.